These 6 T cell receptor beta chains share one sample of origin, sequenced in a study of blood T cell repertoires in COVID-19. Profiled with immunoSEQ multiplex PCR; TCRdb holds only in-frame clones, not every one. The sample contains tens of thousands of clones, roughly 90% of which appear only once. The sequencing input was peripheral blood. Receptor source: a man between 50 and 59 years old with COVID-19, enrolled during active disease.

This chain joins TRBV4-1 and TRBJ1-2; no reliable D call. V was cut by 1 base and J by 7 bases, with 16 bases left in between. Germline V lookup: CDR1 MGHRA, CDR2 YSYEKL. The CDR3 spans 15 residues. DNA for the CDR3: TGCGCCAGCAGCCAAGGAGGCGGGAGGGCCTTTGGCTACACCTTC. Its protein product is CASSQGGGRAFGYTF.

The chain combines TRBV5-4 with TRBJ2-3; D remains unclear. CDR3 length equals 15 residues. Germline V gene data show CDR1 as SGHNT and CDR2 as YYREEE (reference sequence). The germline V and J ends were trimmed by 4 bases and 0 bases, with 12 bases remaining between them. CDR3 sequence reads: CASSATTSSTDTQYF. The CDR3 DNA is TGTGCCAGCAGCGCCACTACGAGTAGCACAGATACGCAGTATTTT.

The chain combines TRBV18 with TRBJ2-7, with TRBD1 identical over 9 bases. CDR3 size: 14 residues. The ends lost 3 bases at V and 7 bases at J; junction bases unmatched: 7. In germline, CDR1 is KGHSH, CDR2 LQKENI. CDR3 protein: CASSPDRGRREQYF. In DNA, the CDR3 is TGTGCCAGCTCACCGGACAGGGGAAGGAGAGAGCAGTACTTC.

The chain employs TRBV4-1 and TRBJ2-7; possible D gene TRBD1, 5 bases. CDR3 length: 13 amino acids. Per germline, CDR1 MGHRA and CDR2 YSYEKL. V was pared by 5 bases and J by 2 bases, with 10 bases between. CDR3: CASSTGAPYEQYF. The CDR3 nucleotides are TGCGCCAGCAGCACTGGGGCCCCCTACGAGCAGTACTTC.

The chain has TRBV27 and TRBJ2-1, with 8 bases that match TRBD2. After removal of 6 bases from V and 6 bases from J, the junction contained 4 bases not matched to a gene. The germline CDR1 and CDR2 sequences are MNHEY and SMNVEV (reference sequence). This CDR3 spans 13 amino acids. The CDR3 loop reads CASSPGGPNEQFF. The CDR3, as DNA: TGTGCCAGCAGCCCGGGGGGGCCCAATGAGCAGTTCTTC.

V is TRBV11-2 and J is TRBJ1-2; a possible D gene is TRBD1 (5 bases). CDR3 length: 14 residues. The germline V and J ends were trimmed by 0 bases and 6 bases, with 11 bases remaining between them. Germline lookup yields CDR1 SGHAT and CDR2 FQNNGV. In DNA form, the CDR3 reads TGTGCCAGCAGCTTAGAACGGCAGGGTGATGGCTACACCTTC. This encodes CASSLERQGDGYTF.